This TCR beta chain is drawn from a study of T cell responses to AZD1222 COVID-19 vaccine. Per the germline V gene, CDR1 is SGHVS and CDR2 is FQNEAQ. The CDR3 is 17 residues long. Trimming stripped 1 base from V and 1 base from J, with 14 bases between. Repertoires were generated with immunoSEQ multiplex PCR, while TCRdb's copy carries only in-frame clones and drops some. The sample consists of roughly 77,000 clones, 90% to 95% of them appearing once. This chain uses TRBV7-8 with TRBJ2-1; no firm D call. This receptor was taken from an adult in good health. Sequencing used peripheral blood, obtained on day 0 of AZD1222 vaccination. Written as DNA, the CDR3 is TGTGCCAGCAGCTTAGGTTTTGGAGCCCGTTCCTACAATGAGCAGTTCTTC. Its translation is CASSLGFGARSYNEQFF.